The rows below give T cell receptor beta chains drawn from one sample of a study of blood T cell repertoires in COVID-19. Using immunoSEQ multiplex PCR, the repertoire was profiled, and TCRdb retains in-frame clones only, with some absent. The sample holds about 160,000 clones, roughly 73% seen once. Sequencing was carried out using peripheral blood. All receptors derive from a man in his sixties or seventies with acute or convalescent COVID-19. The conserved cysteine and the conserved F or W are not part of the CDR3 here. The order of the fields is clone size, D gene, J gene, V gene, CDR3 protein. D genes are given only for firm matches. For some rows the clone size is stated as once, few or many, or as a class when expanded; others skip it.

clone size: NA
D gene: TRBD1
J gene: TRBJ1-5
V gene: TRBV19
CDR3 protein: ASSVFGTGNQPQH

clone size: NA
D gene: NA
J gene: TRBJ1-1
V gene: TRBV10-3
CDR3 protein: AISNRGGTEAF

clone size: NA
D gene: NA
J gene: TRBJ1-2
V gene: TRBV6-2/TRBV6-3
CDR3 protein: ASSDSPSYGYT

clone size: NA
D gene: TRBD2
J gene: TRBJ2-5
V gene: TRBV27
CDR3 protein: ASSPRTSGQETQY

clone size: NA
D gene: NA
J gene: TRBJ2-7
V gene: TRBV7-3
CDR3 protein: ASSLGGGGYEQY

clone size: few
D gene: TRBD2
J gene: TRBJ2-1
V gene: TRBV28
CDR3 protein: ASSTGGGYNEQF

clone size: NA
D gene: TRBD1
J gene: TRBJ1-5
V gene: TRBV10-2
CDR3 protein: ASSGAGGQPQH

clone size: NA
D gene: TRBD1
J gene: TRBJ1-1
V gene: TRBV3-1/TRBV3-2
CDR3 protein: ASSPTTGGRGEAF

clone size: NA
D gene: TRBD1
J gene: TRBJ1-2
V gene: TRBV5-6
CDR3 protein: ASSLAGGRNGYT

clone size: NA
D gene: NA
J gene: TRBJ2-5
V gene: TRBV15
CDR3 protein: ATSRGAETQY

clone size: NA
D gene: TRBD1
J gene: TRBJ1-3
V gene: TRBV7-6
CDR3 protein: ASSLVTGGSGNTIY

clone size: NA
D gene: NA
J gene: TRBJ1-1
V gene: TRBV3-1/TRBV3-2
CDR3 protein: ASSQNLGGTEAF

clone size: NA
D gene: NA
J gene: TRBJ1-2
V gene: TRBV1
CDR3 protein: TSSQDRRTGQYGYT

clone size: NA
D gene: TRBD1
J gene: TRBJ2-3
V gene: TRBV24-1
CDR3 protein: ATSPTGKGTDTQY

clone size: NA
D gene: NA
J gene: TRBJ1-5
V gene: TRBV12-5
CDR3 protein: ASGLVGALEFSNQPQH

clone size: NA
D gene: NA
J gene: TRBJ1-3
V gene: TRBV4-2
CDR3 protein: ASSQDQGTGNTIY

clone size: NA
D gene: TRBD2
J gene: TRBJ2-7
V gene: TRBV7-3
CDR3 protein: ASSPSGLAAYEQY

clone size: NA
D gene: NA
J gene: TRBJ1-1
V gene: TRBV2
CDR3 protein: ASRPRGENTEAF

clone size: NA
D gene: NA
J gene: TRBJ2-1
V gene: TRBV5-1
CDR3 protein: ASSATSSGYNEQF

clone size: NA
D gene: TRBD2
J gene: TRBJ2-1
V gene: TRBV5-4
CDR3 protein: ASSLEPSGSTNEQF

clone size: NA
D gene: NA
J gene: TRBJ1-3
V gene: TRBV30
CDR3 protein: AWSGSGGNTIY

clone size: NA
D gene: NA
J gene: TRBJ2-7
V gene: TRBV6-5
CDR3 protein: ASSETWQGRDEQY

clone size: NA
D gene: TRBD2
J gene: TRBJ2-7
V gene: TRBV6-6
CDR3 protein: ASSSPGLTNYEQY

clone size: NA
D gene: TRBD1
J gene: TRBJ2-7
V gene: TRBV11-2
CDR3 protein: ASSLGQGAYELQY

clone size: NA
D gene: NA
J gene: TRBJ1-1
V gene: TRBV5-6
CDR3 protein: ASSLYRNTEAF

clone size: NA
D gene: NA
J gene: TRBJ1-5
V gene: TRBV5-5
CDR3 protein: ASSLVPSNQPQH

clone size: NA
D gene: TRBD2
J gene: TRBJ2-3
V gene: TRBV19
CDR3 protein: ASSRGGFDTDTQY

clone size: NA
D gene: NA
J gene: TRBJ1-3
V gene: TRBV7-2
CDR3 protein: ASSQQPRLHSGNTIY

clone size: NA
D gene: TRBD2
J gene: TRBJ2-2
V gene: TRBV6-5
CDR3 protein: ASRKGLDNTGELF

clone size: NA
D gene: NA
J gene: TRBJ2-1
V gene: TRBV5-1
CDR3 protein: ASSFGGTGNEQF

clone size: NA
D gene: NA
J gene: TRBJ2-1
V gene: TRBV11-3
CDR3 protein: ASSLGAAVGNEQF

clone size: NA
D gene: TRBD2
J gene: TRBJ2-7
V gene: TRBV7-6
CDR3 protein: ASSLGLAGREYEQY

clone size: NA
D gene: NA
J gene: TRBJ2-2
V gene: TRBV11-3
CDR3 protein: ASSLGRVQGKTGELF

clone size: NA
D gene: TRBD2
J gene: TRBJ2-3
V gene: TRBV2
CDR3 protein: ASSEGASGSGGTDTQY

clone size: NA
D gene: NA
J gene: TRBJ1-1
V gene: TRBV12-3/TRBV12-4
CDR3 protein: ASSFSGYTEAF

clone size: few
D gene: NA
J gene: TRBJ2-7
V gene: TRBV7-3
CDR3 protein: ASSQNSGLSAEQY

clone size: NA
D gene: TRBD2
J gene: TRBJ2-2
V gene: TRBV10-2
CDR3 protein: ASSVAGANTGELF

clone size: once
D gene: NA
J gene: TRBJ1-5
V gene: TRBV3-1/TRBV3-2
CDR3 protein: ASSPGRDQPQH

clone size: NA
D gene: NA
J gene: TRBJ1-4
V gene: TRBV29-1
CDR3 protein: SVSDRAGEKLF

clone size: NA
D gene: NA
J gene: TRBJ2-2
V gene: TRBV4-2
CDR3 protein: ASSQGVLKNTGELF

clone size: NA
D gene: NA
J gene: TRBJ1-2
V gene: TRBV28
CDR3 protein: ASSLADNYGYT

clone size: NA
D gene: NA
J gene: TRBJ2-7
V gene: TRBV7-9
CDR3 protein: ASSFGAVTYEQY

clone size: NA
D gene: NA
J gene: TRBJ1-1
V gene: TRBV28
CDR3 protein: ASSRGQNTEAF

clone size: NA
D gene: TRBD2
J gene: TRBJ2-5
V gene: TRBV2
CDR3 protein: ASSNSGRAGETQY

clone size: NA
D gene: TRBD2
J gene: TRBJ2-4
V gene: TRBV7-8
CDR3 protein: ASSPSASGSHKNIQY

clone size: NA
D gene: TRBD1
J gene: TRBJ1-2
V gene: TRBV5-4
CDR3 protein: ASSIRQGYGYT

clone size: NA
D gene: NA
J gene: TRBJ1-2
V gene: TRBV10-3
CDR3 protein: AISRHPGYGYT

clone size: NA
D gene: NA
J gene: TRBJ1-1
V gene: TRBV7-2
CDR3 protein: ASSLARGTEAF

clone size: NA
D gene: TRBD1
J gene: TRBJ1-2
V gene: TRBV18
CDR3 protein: ASSQGTGEGYGYT

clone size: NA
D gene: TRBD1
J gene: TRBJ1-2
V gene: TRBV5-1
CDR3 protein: ASGEDRGTYGYT

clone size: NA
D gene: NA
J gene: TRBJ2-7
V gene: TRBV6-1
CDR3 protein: ASSEAGFEQY

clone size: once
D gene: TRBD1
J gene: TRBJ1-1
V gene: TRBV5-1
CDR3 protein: ASSLMTGGKNTEAF